These 5 T cell receptor beta chains originate from one sample sequenced in a study of blood T cell repertoires in COVID-19. The repertoire was sequenced with immunoSEQ multiplex PCR; TCRdb's copy has only in-frame clones and lacks some. The data hold approximately 30,000 clones, with around nine tenths observed a single time. Sequenced: peripheral blood. These receptors were collected from a woman of 80 years or more with active or convalescent COVID-19.

This chain uses TRBV7-2 with TRBJ2-1; D is ambiguous. Trimming stripped 3 bases from V and 9 bases from J, with 9 bases between. The CDR3 has 12 residues. Per germline, CDR1 SGHTA and CDR2 FQGNSA. CDR3 sequence (DNA): TGTGCCAGCAGCTTTCTAGTCACTGAGCAGTTCTTC. Its translation: CASSFLVTEQFF.

This sequence joins TRBV27 and TRBJ1-2; TRBD1 is a possible D gene (5 bases). CDR3 length: 15 residues. Trimming stripped 5 bases from V and 4 bases from J, with 17 bases between. Germline assignment: CDR1 MNHEY and CDR2 SMNVEV (reference sequence). CDR3 sequence: CASSPPPGRAYGYTF. As DNA, the CDR3 is TGTGCCAGCAGTCCCCCCCCGGGCAGGGCCTATGGCTACACCTTC.

The chain combines TRBV2 with TRBJ2-2, with 8 bases matching TRBD1. CDR1 is SNHLY, CDR2 FYNNEI, per germline. The trim removed 9 bases at V and 5 bases at J, leaving 5 bases unmatched. This CDR3 contains 13 residues. For the CDR3, the DNA is TGTGCCAGTTCAAACAGGGGGACCGGGGAGCTGTTTTTT. This codes for CASSNRGTGELFF.

V gene TRBV19 combines with J gene TRBJ1-4, with D uncertain. Per the germline V gene, CDR1 is LNHDA and CDR2 is SQIVND (reference sequence). The CDR3 is 16 amino acids. Trimming removed 2 bases at V and 0 bases at J, with 10 bases between. CDR3 residues: CASSIIRMTTNEKLFF. Written as DNA, the CDR3 is TGTGCCAGTAGTATAATCAGGATGACAACTAATGAAAAACTGTTTTTT.

The chain carries TRBV9 and TRBJ2-3; TRBD2 agrees at 9 bases. CDR3 length: 16 amino acids. V was pared by 3 bases and J by 5 bases, with 10 bases of the junction left unmatched. CDR1 is SGDLS and CDR2 is YYNGEE in the germline V gene. The CDR3 reads CASSGPAGGAVDTQYF. CDR3 coding DNA: TGTGCCAGCAGCGGGCCAGCGGGGGGCGCAGTAGATACGCAGTATTTT.